Below are 4 T cell receptor beta chains sequenced from a single sample in a study of T cells in women clearing cervical HPV infection. Using immunoSEQ multiplex PCR, the repertoire was profiled, and TCRdb retains in-frame clones only, with some absent. The sample data list 15,000 to 20,000 clones. The sample taken for sequencing was blood buffy coat. These receptors were taken from a woman between 18 and 69 years old with a cervical HPV16 infection that either progressed to CIN3+ or cleared (not recorded which).

With regard to this clone: The DNA ends 3 residues before the CDR3 does, and the rest of the CDR3 is filled in from the germline J gene. This rearrangement joins TRBV30 to TRBJ2-2; weak D call: TRBD1 (6 bases). This CDR3 comprises 14 residues. Between the trimmed V and J ends, which lost 8 bases and 3 bases, there was a span of 16 bases. CDR1 is GTSNPN and CDR2 is SVGIG in the germline V gene (reference sequence). CDR3 bases read: TGTGCCGTAAGTCGTGGACAGTACACCGGGGAG. Protein sequence: CAVSRGQYTGE. Given in full, the CDR3 is CAVSRGQYTGELFF.

The CDR3 here is CASSEASGVETQYF. CDR3 bases read: TGTGCCAGCAGTGAAGCGTCAGGGGTGGAGACC. The chain recombines TRBV2 with TRBJ2-5; TRBD1 is a possible D gene (6 bases). The read is 3 residues too short to cover the CDR3 end, so that end is filled in from the germline J gene. The V end lost 0 bases, the J end lost 5 bases, and 10 bases lay between the germline ends. Germline CDR1 and CDR2: SNHLY and FYNNEI. The CDR3 loop spans 14 amino acids.

Remarks on this clone: The read falls 3 residues short of the CDR3 end, and the missing part is taken from the germline J gene. V usage is TRBV6-2 or TRBV6-3 and J usage is TRBJ2-1; 9 bases agree with TRBD1. Germline V gives CDR1 MNHEY, CDR2 SVGEGT. The trim removed 1 base at V and 1 base at J, leaving 5 bases unmatched. The CDR3 runs 17 residues. This CDR3 reads CASSYWPGQGSYNEQFF. Partial CDR3 DNA: TGTGCCAGCAGTTACTGGCCGGGACAGGGATCCTACAATGAG.

Points on this clone: The read halts 3 residues ahead of the CDR3 end, with the missing end drawn from the germline J gene. The rearrangement joins TRBV18 to TRBJ1-2; D might be TRBD1 (6 bases). V was clipped by 2 bases and J by 6 bases, with 13 bases between them. The CDR3 runs to 14 residues. Germline V gene lookup returns CDR1 KGHSH and CDR2 LQKENI. CDR3 DNA, as far as it was read: TGTGCCAGCTCACCAACCGGGACATCGAATGGC. Encoded protein: CASSPTGTSNG. The CDR3 as a whole reads CASSPTGTSNGYTF.